These T cell receptor beta chains were read from a single sample in a study of cytomegalovirus exposure and HLA in healthy donors. Data came from immunoSEQ multiplex PCR; TCRdb stores just in-frame clones and leaves some out. The data show 55,000 or so clones, with approximately 82% seen just once and 2.5% to 3% held by the top ten. Material for sequencing was PBMCs. The receptors here all came from a man aged 45-60 years in good health and CMV-seronegative. Each CDR3 is given with its conserved first and last residue. The D gene is left open where the match is weak. Only some rows state a clone size, as once, few, many or a class for expanded clones.

d_gene	j_gene	v_gene	abundance	CDR3nt	CDR3aa
.	TRBJ2-1	TRBV5-1	.	TGCGCCAGCAGCTCAGGACTTGTAACCTACAATGAGCAGTTCTTC	CASSSGLVTYNEQFF
TRBD1	TRBJ1-6	TRBV18	.	TGTGCCAGCTCAGAAAGGACAGGGGTCAATTCACCCCTCCACTTT	CASSERTGVNSPLHF
.	TRBJ2-7	TRBV7-8	.	TGTGCCAGCAGCACAGATCCAGGCTCCTACGAGCAGTACTTC	CASSTDPGSYEQYF
.	TRBJ1-1	TRBV19	.	TGTGCCAGTAGTATACGTTGGCAGGGAAACACTGAAGCTTTCTTT	CASSIRWQGNTEAFF
.	TRBJ1-5	TRBV6-6	.	TGTGCCAGTCAGGGGTCCAATCAGCCCCAGCATTTT	CASQGSNQPQHF
.	TRBJ1-1	TRBV7-8	.	TGTGCCAGCAGCTTATGGACAAACACTGAAGCTTTCTTT	CASSLWTNTEAFF
.	TRBJ1-3	TRBV7-9	.	TGTGCCAGCAGCTTAGAGACAACTGGAAACACCATATATTTT	CASSLETTGNTIYF
TRBD1	TRBJ2-5	TRBV27	once	TGTGCCAGCAGTTTATCGTGGACAGGCGGAGCCGCCCAGTACTTC	CASSLSWTGGAAQYF
TRBD1	TRBJ1-6	TRBV5-6	few	TGTGCCAGCAGCCCGCGGACAGGGTATAATTCACCCCTCCACTTT	CASSPRTGYNSPLHF
TRBD1	TRBJ2-7	TRBV5-8	.	TGTGCCAGCAGCCCGGGGACAGACGGCTCCTACGAGCAGTACTTC	CASSPGTDGSYEQYF
TRBD1	TRBJ2-7	TRBV6-6	.	TGTGCCAGCAGTTACCAGGGACAGACCTACGAGCAGTACTTC	CASSYQGQTYEQYF
TRBD1	TRBJ1-2	TRBV5-6	.	TGTGCCAGCAGTCTTCCGGGGGACAGGGCCCGCTATGGCTACACCTTC	CASSLPGDRARYGYTF